This T cell receptor (beta chain) appears in the sequencing data of a study of T cells in localized non-small cell lung cancer. Trimming at V came to 3 bases and at J to 2 bases, leaving 5 bases not matched to a gene. The CDR3 loop spans 14 amino acids. CDR1 is SQVTM and CDR2 is ANQGSEA in the germline V gene. Generated by immunoSEQ multiplex PCR, the TCRdb table keeps only in-frame clones and is missing some. The repertoire holds over 1,000 clones, with roughly a quarter as singletons. Whole-study results and caveats: The appearance of a median roughly 58 of the top 100 tumor clones was seen in adjacent lung.

Worth noting for this clone: The antigen remains unidentified.

The rearrangement links TRBV29-1 to TRBJ1-1; 8 positions agree with TRBD1. The input for sequencing was normal lung tissue next to the tumor, taken before any cancer treatment. This receptor was taken from a male donor older than 55 with stage II squamous cell lung carcinoma. The CDR3 is CSVEFRGPNTEAFF. The CDR3 nucleotides are TGCAGCGTTGAGTTCAGGGGGCCAAACACTGAAGCTTTCTTT.